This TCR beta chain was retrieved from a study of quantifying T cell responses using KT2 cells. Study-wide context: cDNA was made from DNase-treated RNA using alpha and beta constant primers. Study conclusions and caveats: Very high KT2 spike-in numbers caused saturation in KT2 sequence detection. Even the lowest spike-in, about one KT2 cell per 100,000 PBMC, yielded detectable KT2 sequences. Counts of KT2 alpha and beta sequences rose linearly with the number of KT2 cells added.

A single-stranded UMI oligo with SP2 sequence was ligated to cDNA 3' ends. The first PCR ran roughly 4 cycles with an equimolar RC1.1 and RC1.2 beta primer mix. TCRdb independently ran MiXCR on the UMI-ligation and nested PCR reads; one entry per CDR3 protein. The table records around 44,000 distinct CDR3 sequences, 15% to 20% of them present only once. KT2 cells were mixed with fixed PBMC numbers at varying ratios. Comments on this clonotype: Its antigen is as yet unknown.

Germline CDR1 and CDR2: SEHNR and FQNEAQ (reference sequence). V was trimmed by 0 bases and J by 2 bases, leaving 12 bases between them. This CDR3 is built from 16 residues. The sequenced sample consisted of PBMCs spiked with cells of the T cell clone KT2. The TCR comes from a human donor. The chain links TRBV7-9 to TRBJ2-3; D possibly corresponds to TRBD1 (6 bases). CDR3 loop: CASSLADRLTTDTQYF. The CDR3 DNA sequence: TGTGCCAGCAGCTTAGCCGACAGGTTAACCACAGATACGCAGTATTTT.